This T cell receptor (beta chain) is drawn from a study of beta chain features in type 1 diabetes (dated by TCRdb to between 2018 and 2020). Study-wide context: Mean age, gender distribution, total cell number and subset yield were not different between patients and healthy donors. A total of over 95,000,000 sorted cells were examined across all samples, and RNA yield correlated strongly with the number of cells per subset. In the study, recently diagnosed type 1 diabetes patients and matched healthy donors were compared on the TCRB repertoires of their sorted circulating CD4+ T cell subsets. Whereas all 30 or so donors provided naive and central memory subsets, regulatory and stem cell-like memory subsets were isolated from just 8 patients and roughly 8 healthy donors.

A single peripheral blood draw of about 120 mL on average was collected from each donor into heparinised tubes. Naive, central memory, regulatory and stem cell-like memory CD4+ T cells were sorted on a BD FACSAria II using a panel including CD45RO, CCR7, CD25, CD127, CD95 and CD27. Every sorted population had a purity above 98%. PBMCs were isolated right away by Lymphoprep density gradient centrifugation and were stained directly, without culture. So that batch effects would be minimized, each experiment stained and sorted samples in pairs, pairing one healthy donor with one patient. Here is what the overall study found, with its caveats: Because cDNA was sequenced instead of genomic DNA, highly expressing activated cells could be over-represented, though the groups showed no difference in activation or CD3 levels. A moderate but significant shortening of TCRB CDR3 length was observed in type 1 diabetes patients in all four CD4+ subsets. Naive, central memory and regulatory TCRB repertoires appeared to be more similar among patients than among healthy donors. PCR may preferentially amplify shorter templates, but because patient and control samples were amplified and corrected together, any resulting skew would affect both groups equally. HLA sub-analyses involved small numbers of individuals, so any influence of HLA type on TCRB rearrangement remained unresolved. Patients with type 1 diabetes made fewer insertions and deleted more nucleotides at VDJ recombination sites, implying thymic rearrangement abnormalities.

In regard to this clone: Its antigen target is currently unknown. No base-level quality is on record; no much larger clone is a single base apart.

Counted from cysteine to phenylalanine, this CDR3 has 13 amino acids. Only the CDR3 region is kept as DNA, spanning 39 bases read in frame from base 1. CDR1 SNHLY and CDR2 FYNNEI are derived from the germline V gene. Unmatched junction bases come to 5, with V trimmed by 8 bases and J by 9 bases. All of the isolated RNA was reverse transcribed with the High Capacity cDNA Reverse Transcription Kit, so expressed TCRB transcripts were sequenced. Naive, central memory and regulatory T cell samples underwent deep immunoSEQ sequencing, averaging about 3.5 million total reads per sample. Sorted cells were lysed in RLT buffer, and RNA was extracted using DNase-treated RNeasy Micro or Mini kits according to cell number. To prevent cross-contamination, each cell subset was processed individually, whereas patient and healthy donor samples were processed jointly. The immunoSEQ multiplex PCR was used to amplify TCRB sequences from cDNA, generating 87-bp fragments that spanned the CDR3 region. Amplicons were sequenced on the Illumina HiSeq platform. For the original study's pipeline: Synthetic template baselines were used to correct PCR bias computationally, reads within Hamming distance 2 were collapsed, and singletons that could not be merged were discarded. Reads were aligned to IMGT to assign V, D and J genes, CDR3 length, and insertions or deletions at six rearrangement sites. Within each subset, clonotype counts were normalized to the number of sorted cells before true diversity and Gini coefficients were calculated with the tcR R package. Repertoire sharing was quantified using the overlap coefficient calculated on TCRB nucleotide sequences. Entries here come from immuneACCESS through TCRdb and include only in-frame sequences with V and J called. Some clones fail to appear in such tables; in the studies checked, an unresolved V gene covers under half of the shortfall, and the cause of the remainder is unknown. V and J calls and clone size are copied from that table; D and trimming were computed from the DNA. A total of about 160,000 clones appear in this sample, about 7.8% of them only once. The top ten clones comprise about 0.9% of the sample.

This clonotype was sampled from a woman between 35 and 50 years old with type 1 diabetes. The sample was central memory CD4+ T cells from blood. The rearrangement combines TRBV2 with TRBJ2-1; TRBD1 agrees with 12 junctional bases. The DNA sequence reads TGTGCCAGCGCGGGACAGGGGGCAAGTGAGCAGTTCTTC. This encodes CASAGQGASEQFF.